The 30 T cell receptor beta chains listed next were all sequenced from one sample in a study of shared clonotypes between healthy human individuals. Sequencing used immunoSEQ multiplex PCR; TCRdb keeps in-frame clones, though not all of them. The sample shows 650,000 to 800,000 clones, under 95% of them seen only once. CD45RO-negative cells were positively selected for CCR7, leaving out terminally differentiated effector memory CD45RA+ cells. The sample consisted of naive CD8+ T cells sorted from blood. Receptors originate from a man aged 30-40 years in good health.

This chain connects TRBV14 to TRBJ2-1; TRBD1 matches 8 bases. Trimming cost V 5 bases and J 7 bases; bases outside gene matches: 7. Germline CDR1 and CDR2: SGHDN and FVKESK. The CDR3 length is 14 residues. CDR3: CASSITGTGNEQFF. CDR3 nucleotide sequence: TGTGCCAGCAGCATTACCGGGACAGGAAATGAGCAGTTCTTC.

V gene TRBV29-1 combines with J gene TRBJ2-1; 12 nucleotides line up with TRBD2. The J segment lost 4 bases and the V segment lost 0 bases, leaving 4 bases of the junction unmatched. Germline V gene sequence: CDR1 SQVTM, CDR2 ANQGSEA. The CDR3 covers 16 residues. CDR3 amino acids: CSVEDWTSGVYNEQFF. The CDR3, as DNA: TGCAGCGTTGAAGATTGGACTAGCGGGGTTTACAATGAGCAGTTCTTC.

V gene TRBV9 combines with J gene TRBJ2-7, with 9 bases identical to TRBD1. The CDR3 sequence is 14 residues long. Per germline, CDR1 SGDLS and CDR2 YYNGEE. Trimming cost V 4 bases and J 2 bases; bases outside gene matches: 4. CDR3 DNA: TGTGCCAGCAGCAAACGGGACAGGGCCTACGAGCAGTACTTC. Amino acids: CASSKRDRAYEQYF.

The rearrangement links TRBV10-3 to TRBJ2-5; 9 bases align to TRBD1. The length of the CDR3 is 19 residues. With 4 bases clipped from V and 3 bases from J, the junction kept 18 bases outside the gene matches. Germline V gene data show CDR1 as ENHRY and CDR2 as SYGVKD. The CDR3 bases are TGTGCCATCAGTGGGACGGTGGGGGACAGGGCGTTCGGAGAAGAGACCCAGTACTTC. Translated: CAISGTVGDRAFGEETQYF.

The CDR3 nucleotides read TGTGCCAGCAGCTTGAGGGCAGATCAGCCCCAGCATTTT. It yields the protein CASSLRADQPQHF. This chain joins TRBV5-5 and TRBJ1-5; D gene unclear. CDR1 SGHKS and CDR2 YYEKEE come from the germline V gene (reference sequence). The CDR3 runs 13 residues. Trimming left V 1 base short and J 5 bases short, with 7 bases between.

The rearrangement joins TRBV6-1 to TRBJ2-3; no firm D call. V lost 8 bases and J 5 bases, leaving 11 bases between the germline ends. This CDR3 has 12 amino acids. The germline gives CDR1 MNHNS, CDR2 SASEGT. The CDR3 DNA reads TGTGCCAGCCTCACCCGGAAAGATACGCAGTATTTT. Translating it yields CASLTRKDTQYF.

The chain links TRBV29-1 to TRBJ1-4; D is unclear. Germline V gene sequence: CDR1 SQVTM, CDR2 ANQGSEA. V lost 4 bases and J lost 6, with 6 bases in between. The CDR3 runs to 11 residues. The CDR3 loop reads CSVVQYEKLFF. As DNA, the CDR3 is TGCAGCGTTGTCCAGTATGAAAAACTGTTTTTT.

V gene TRBV4-3 combines with J gene TRBJ1-2; D possibly corresponds to TRBD1 (5 bases). Germline V CDR1 and CDR2: LGHNA, YSLEER. V lost 0 bases to trimming and J lost 1 base, with 18 bases between them. This CDR3 is built from 18 residues. The CDR3 DNA sequence: TGCGCCAGCAGCCAAGACCGTTTCGTGTCAGGGTATAACTATGGCTACACCTTC. Translating it yields CASSQDRFVSGYNYGYTF.

V and J are TRBV7-9 and TRBJ2-1; TRBD2 aligns across 7 bases. Trimming removed 6 bases from V and 5 bases from J; junction bases left unmatched: 7. The CDR3 is 14 amino acids. Per the germline V gene, CDR1 is SEHNR and CDR2 is FQNEAQ (reference sequence). The CDR3 bases are TGTGCCAGCAGGATGACTAGCTATGACAATGAGCAGTTCTTC. Amino acids: CASRMTSYDNEQFF. The full variable domain, rest sourced from reference TRBV7-9 and TRBJ2-1, is DTGVSQNPRHKITKRGQNVTFRCDPISEHNRLYWYRQTLGQGPEFLTYFQNEAQLEKSRLLSDRFSAERPKGSFSTLEIQRTEQGDSAMYLCASRMTSYDNEQFFGPGTRLTVL.

V is TRBV27 and J is TRBJ2-7; tentative D call: TRBD2 (5 bases). The CDR3 contains 13 residues. CDR1 is MNHEY and CDR2 is SMNVEV in the germline V gene (reference sequence). The germline V and J ends were trimmed by 5 bases and 4 bases, with 12 bases remaining between them. CDR3 loop: CASSAGMGYEQYF. CDR3 sequence (DNA): TGTGCCAGCAGTGCCGGGATGGGGTACGAGCAGTACTTC.

The chain couples TRBV5-1 to TRBJ2-3; D gene uncertain. The ends were cut back, 4 bases at V and 3 bases at J, with 9 bases in the middle. There are 13 residues in the CDR3. Germline CDR1 SGHRS, CDR2 YFSETQ. Here the CDR3 DNA reads TGCGCCAGCAGCCCCTCGGGTACAGATACGCAGTATTTT. Translation gives CASSPSGTDTQYF. Full variable domain (remainder filled in from reference TRBV5-1 and TRBJ2-3): KAGVTQTPRYLIKTRGQQVTLSCSPISGHRSVSWYQQTPGQGLQFLFEYFSETQRNKGNFPGRFSGRQFSNSRSEMNVSTLELGDSALYLCASSPSGTDTQYFGPGTRLTVL.

The chain uses TRBV27 and TRBJ2-1; weak D call: TRBD2 (6 bases). Germline CDR1 reads MNHEY; CDR2 reads SMNVEV (reference sequence). V was cut by 5 bases and J by 3 bases, with 14 bases left in between. The CDR3 consists of 15 residues. CDR3 amino acids: CASSPDYLDYNEQFF. The CDR3 coding sequence is TGTGCCAGCAGTCCGGACTACCTAGACTACAATGAGCAGTTCTTC.

Concerning this clone: The sample contains more than one DNA sequence encoding this CDR3. The chain joins TRBV11-2 to TRBJ2-5; possibly TRBD1 for D (5 bases). The germline CDR1 and CDR2 sequences are SGHAT and FQNNGV. The CDR3 is made up of 14 amino acids. Trimming took 5 bases from V and 1 from J, leaving 11 bases between them. CDR3 amino acids: CASSPQGSQETQYF. The CDR3 DNA reads as TGTGCCAGCAGCCCGCAGGGTAGCCAAGAGACCCAGTACTTC.

The rearrangement joins TRBV19 to TRBJ1-1; TRBD1 is a possible D gene (5 bases). The V gene lost 11 bases and the J gene lost 6 bases, with 25 bases spanning the gap. The germline CDR1 and CDR2 sequences are LNHDA and SQIVND (reference sequence). The CDR3 contains 15 residues. CDR3 DNA sequence: TGTGCCTGCTCCCGGGGCGACGCTGGATGGGCTGAAGCTTTCTTT. Protein sequence: CACSRGDAGWAEAFF.

The rearrangement joins TRBV2 to TRBJ2-7, with 14 bases aligning to TRBD2. CDR1 SNHLY and CDR2 FYNNEI come from the germline V gene. The CDR3 has 18 residues. V was pared by 0 bases and J by 3 bases, with 7 bases of the junction left unmatched. CDR3 region: CASSEAQGLAGVSYEQYF. DNA of the CDR3: TGTGCCAGCAGTGAAGCCCAGGGACTAGCGGGGGTGAGCTACGAGCAGTACTTC.

The chain carries TRBV27 and TRBJ2-7, with TRBD2 matching 10 bases. This CDR3 region has 15 residues. CDR1 is MNHEY and CDR2 is SMNVEV in the germline V gene (reference sequence). Unmatched junction bases numbered 13, after V lost 7 bases and J lost 7 bases. The CDR3 DNA follows: TGTGCCAGCACAGGACTAGCGGAGCCCCTGGGGGAGCAGTACTTC. It codes for CASTGLAEPLGEQYF.

This clone was seen a single time. The gene calls are TRBV9 and TRBJ2-3; maybe TRBD2 (5 bases). Germline loops: CDR1 SGDLS, CDR2 YYNGEE. V lost 0 bases and J lost 0, with 8 bases in between. The CDR3 extends over 15 amino acids. The CDR3 bases are TGTGCCAGCAGCGTAGGGGAGTTTAGCACAGATACGCAGTATTTT. Encoded protein: CASSVGEFSTDTQYF. The variable domain in full, completed from reference TRBV9 and TRBJ2-3, reads DSGVTQTPKHLITATGQRVTLRCSPRSGDLSVYWYQQSLDQGLQFLIQYYNGEERAKGNILERFSAQQFPDLHSELNLSSLELGDSALYFCASSVGEFSTDTQYFGPGTRLTVL.

V is TRBV28 and J is TRBJ2-7; D is possibly TRBD1 or TRBD2 (5 bases each). Germline CDR1 and CDR2: MDHEN and SYDVKM. V was cut by 5 bases and J by 4 bases, with 12 bases left in between. The CDR3 runs to 13 residues. The CDR3 coding sequence is TGTGCCAGCAGTCCAGGGTGGGAGTACGAGCAGTACTTC. This sequence encodes CASSPGWEYEQYF.

In its sample, this clone was seen once. The rearrangement uses TRBV28 and TRBJ2-1, with 10 bases fitting TRBD2. The CDR3 is made up of 17 amino acids. With 1 base clipped from V and 1 base from J, the junction kept 4 bases outside the gene matches. Germline CDR1 MDHEN, CDR2 SYDVKM. CDR3 sequence: CASSLSLAGASYNEQFF. The DNA of the CDR3 is TGTGCCAGCAGTTTATCCCTAGCGGGAGCATCCTACAATGAGCAGTTCTTC. Based on the CDR3 plus reference TRBV28 and TRBJ2-1, the full variable domain is DVKVTQSSRYLVKRTGEKVFLECVQDMDHENMFWYRQDPGLGLRLIYFSYDVKMKEKGDIPEGYSVSREKKERFSLILESASTNQTSMYLCASSLSLAGASYNEQFFGPGTRLTVL.

The gene calls are TRBV13 and TRBJ2-5; the match to TRBD2 covers 8 bases. After removal of 4 bases from V and 4 bases from J, the junction contained 8 bases not matched to a gene. CDR1 PRHDT and CDR2 FYEKMQ come from the germline V gene (reference sequence). The CDR3 is 15 amino acids. As DNA, the CDR3 is TGTGCCAGCAGCTCCGTCCGGCTAGCGGGAGAGACCCAGTACTTC. Translation gives CASSSVRLAGETQYF.

The chain carries TRBV5-6 and TRBJ2-3; D not certain. The V gene's germline CDR1 is SGHDT and CDR2 YYEEEE. This CDR3 is 14 amino acids long. Between the trimmed V and J ends, which lost 0 bases and 2 bases, there was a span of 7 bases. In nucleotides, the CDR3 is TGTGCCAGCAGCTTGGTTGGAAACACAGATACGCAGTATTTT. Amino acids: CASSLVGNTDTQYF.

The chain employs TRBV7-9 and TRBJ2-7; 7 nucleotides line up with TRBD2. The CDR3 has 16 amino acids. V dropped 1 base and J dropped 4; count of bases not matched to a gene: 10. CDR1 SEHNR and CDR2 FQNEAQ come from the germline V gene (reference sequence). In DNA form, the CDR3 reads TGTGCCAGCAGCTTAGGGGAGGCGGGAGTAGAATACGAGCAGTACTTC. This translates into CASSLGEAGVEYEQYF. Based on the CDR3 plus reference TRBV7-9 and TRBJ2-7, the full variable domain is DTGVSQNPRHKITKRGQNVTFRCDPISEHNRLYWYRQTLGQGPEFLTYFQNEAQLEKSRLLSDRFSAERPKGSFSTLEIQRTEQGDSAMYLCASSLGEAGVEYEQYFGPGTRLTVT.

The CDR3 sequence: CASSPYSGDYNEQFF. The CDR3 region has the DNA TGTGCCAGCAGCCCATACAGCGGAGATTACAATGAGCAGTTCTTC. The chain joins TRBV9 to TRBJ2-1; possibly TRBD2 for D (5 bases). V was pared by 4 bases and J by 4 bases, with 15 bases between. This CDR3 contains 15 residues. Germline CDR1 reads SGDLS; CDR2 reads YYNGEE.

The genes are TRBV29-1 and TRBJ2-1, with D perhaps matching TRBD2 (5 bases). The CDR3 loop spans 17 amino acids. V shed 6 bases and J shed 8 bases, with 29 bases lying between them. Germline CDR1 reads SQVTM; CDR2 reads ANQGSEA. CDR3 coding DNA: TGCAGCGTCGTCTCTCCCTTGCTGAGGGCCGCCCTAGATGAGCAGTTCTTC. This sequence encodes CSVVSPLLRAALDEQFF.

This chain joins TRBV7-2 and TRBJ2-1, with D possibly matching TRBD2 (6 bases). CDR1 and CDR2 (germline): SGHTA, FQGNSA. The CDR3 sequence is 16 residues long. Trimming stripped 2 bases from V and 2 bases from J, with 13 bases between. CDR3 nucleotides: TGTGCCAGCAGCTTATTCCCCGGGAGAGCCTACAATGAGCAGTTCTTC. Translated, it gives CASSLFPGRAYNEQFF.

The chain has TRBV7-9 and TRBJ1-1; D uncertain. Germline lookup yields CDR1 SEHNR and CDR2 FQNEAQ (reference sequence). The CDR3 sequence is 14 residues long. Trimming took 4 bases from V and 6 from J, leaving 15 bases between them. The DNA for the CDR3 is TGTGCCAGCAGCTCTACTATGTGGGGTCCTGAAGCTTTCTTT. Its protein product is CASSSTMWGPEAFF. Using reference TRBV7-9 and TRBJ1-1 for the parts outside the CDR3, the full variable domain is DTGVSQNPRHKITKRGQNVTFRCDPISEHNRLYWYRQTLGQGPEFLTYFQNEAQLEKSRLLSDRFSAERPKGSFSTLEIQRTEQGDSAMYLCASSSTMWGPEAFFGQGTRLTVV.

The chain employs TRBV28 and TRBJ1-1; D not resolved. Germline V CDR1 and CDR2: MDHEN, SYDVKM. V shed 3 bases and J shed 5 bases, with 13 bases lying between them. The CDR3 sequence is 14 residues long. The CDR3 loop is CASSFSWRRTEAFF. In DNA, the CDR3 is TGTGCCAGCAGTTTTAGTTGGCGAAGGACTGAAGCTTTCTTT.

Notes on this clone: Additional DNA sequences in this sample encode the identical CDR3. DNA for the CDR3: TGTGCCAGCAGCTTACGTGGACCCTACGAGCAGTACTTC. Protein sequence: CASSLRGPYEQYF. This chain connects TRBV11-3 to TRBJ2-7; D gene uncertain. V lost 2 bases and J lost 2, with 7 bases in between. The CDR3 extends over 13 amino acids. CDR1 SGHNT and CDR2 YENEEA come from the germline V gene.

This sequence joins TRBV27 and TRBJ2-6; 9 bases line up with TRBD1. The germline gives CDR1 MNHEY, CDR2 SMNVEV (reference sequence). Trimming took 6 bases from V and 3 from J; bases not matched to a gene: 12. The CDR3 loop spans 18 amino acids. This CDR3 reads CASSHLPGQGDGANVLTF. CDR3 nucleotides: TGTGCCAGCAGCCATCTACCGGGACAGGGAGATGGGGCCAACGTCCTGACTTTC.

The chain carries TRBV7-9 and TRBJ2-3, with D uncertain. Looked up from germline, CDR1 is SEHNR and CDR2 is FQNEAQ (reference sequence). Deletions cut 5 bases from V and 2 bases from J, with 11 bases between. CDR3 length: 14 residues. The chain's CDR3 is CASSIPGHTDTQYF. As DNA, the CDR3 is TGTGCCAGCAGCATACCGGGCCACACAGATACGCAGTATTTT.